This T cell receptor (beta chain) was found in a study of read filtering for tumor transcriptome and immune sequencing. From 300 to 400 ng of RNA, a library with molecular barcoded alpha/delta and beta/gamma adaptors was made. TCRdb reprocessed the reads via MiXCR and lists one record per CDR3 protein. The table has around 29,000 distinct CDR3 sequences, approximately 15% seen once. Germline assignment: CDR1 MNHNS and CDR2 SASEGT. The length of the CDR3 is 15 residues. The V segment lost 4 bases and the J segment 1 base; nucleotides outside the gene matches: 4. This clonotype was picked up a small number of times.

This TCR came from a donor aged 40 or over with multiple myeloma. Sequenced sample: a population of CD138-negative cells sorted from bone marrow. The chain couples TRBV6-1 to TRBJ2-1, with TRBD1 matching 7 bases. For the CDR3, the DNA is TGTGCCAGCAGTGTCCGGGACAGATCCTACAATGAGCAGTTCTTC. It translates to CASSVRDRSYNEQFF.